This record looks at one T cell receptor beta chain sequence and its context. The antigen is not known. V lost 8 bases and J lost 1, with 11 bases in between. This CDR3 has 14 residues. Germline CDR1 MDHEN, CDR2 SYDVKM. Sequencing used immunoSEQ multiplex PCR; TCRdb keeps in-frame clones, though not all of them. The sample yields 520,000 or so clones, about four fifths seen once. The sample originates from a study of shared clonotypes between healthy human individuals. General study points: The low donor count limited represented genetic and exposure-history diversity.

The TCR comes from a woman between 40 and 50 years old in good health. Some clones in this sample may be carry-over from other donors' samples. The rearrangement links TRBV28 to TRBJ2-2; either TRBD1 or TRBD2 may fit D (5 bases each). The sequenced material came from PBMCs. This CDR3 reads CASGSGGNTGELFF. Written as DNA, the CDR3 is TGTGCCAGCGGCAGTGGGGGGAACACCGGGGAGCTGTTTTTT.